One and the same sample provided the 10 T cell receptor beta chains below, sequenced in a study of blood T cell repertoires in COVID-19. This table comes from immunoSEQ multiplex PCR, and its TCRdb copy is limited to in-frame clones, with some not included. The data contain 150,000 to 200,000 clones, about 80% of them singletons. The sequencing sample was made of peripheral blood. All receptors derive from a woman aged 70 to 79 with acute or convalescent COVID-19.

This clone was counted only a few times. J is TRBJ2-7 and V is TRBV29-1; TRBD1 agrees at 8 bases. Germline V CDR1 and CDR2: SQVTM, ANQGSEA. The CDR3 is made up of 18 amino acids. V was pared by 3 bases and J by 4 bases, with 20 bases of the junction left unmatched. This CDR3 is CSVEALGTGPQGVYEQYF. In nucleotides, the CDR3 is TGCAGCGTTGAGGCGCTCGGGACAGGTCCTCAGGGAGTATACGAGCAGTACTTC.

This chain joins TRBV7-2 and TRBJ2-1; D not certain. Germline-derived CDR1 and CDR2 are SGHTA and FQGNSA. V was cut by 5 bases and J by 7 bases, with 18 bases left in between. The CDR3 covers 15 residues. The CDR3 sequence is CASSPPWAVANEQFF. CDR3 in DNA: TGTGCCAGCAGCCCCCCTTGGGCCGTCGCGAATGAGCAGTTCTTC. Full variable domain (rest looked up from reference TRBV7-2 and TRBJ2-1): GAGVSQSPSNKVTEKGKDVELRCDPISGHTALYWYRQSLGQGLEFLIYFQGNSAPDKSGLPSDRFSAERTGGSVSTLTIQRTQQEDSAVYLCASSPPWAVANEQFFGPGTRLTVL.

This CDR3 reads CASSLETGSEQYF. The CDR3 nucleotides are TGTGCCAGCAGCTTGGAGACAGGGAGCGAGCAGTACTTC. The rearrangement uses TRBV5-8 and TRBJ2-7, with 7 bases that match TRBD1. CDR3 length: 13 residues. With 0 bases clipped from V and 6 bases from J, the junction kept 3 bases outside the gene matches. Germline V gene lookup returns CDR1 SGHTS and CDR2 YDEGEE.

V gene TRBV11-3 combines with J gene TRBJ2-2; perhaps TRBD2 as D (6 bases). V was shortened by 1 base and J by 11 bases, with 14 bases between the two germline ends. The CDR3 is made up of 14 amino acids. Germline CDR1 and CDR2: SGHNT and YENEEA. This chain's CDR3 is CASSLVAGSSELFF. CDR3 bases: TGTGCCAGCAGCTTAGTCGCGGGGAGCTCTGAGCTGTTTTTT.

This rearrangement joins TRBV5-1 to TRBJ2-3; 14 bases fit TRBD2. The germline V gene encodes CDR1 SGHRS and CDR2 YFSETQ. The CDR3 consists of 18 residues. Losses at the gene ends were 0 bases for V and 1 base for J; bases not matched to a gene: 4. The CDR3 DNA follows: TGCGCCAGCAGCTTGGGGGGGACTAGCGGGAGTGGCACAGATACGCAGTATTTT. Protein sequence: CASSLGGTSGSGTDTQYF.

The V call is TRBV5-1, the J call TRBJ1-4; possibly TRBD1 for D (6 bases). Trimming cost V 0 bases and J 0 bases, with 9 bases left between them. The CDR3 covers 16 residues. The V gene's germline CDR1 is SGHRS and CDR2 YFSETQ. The CDR3 is CASSLAGGTTNEKLFF. CDR3 DNA: TGCGCCAGCAGCTTGGCGGGGGGCACAACTAATGAAAAACTGTTTTTT.

This rearrangement joins TRBV19 to TRBJ1-5; 8 nucleotides agree with TRBD1. In germline, CDR1 is LNHDA, CDR2 SQIVND (reference sequence). CDR3 size: 18 residues. V was pared by 4 bases and J by 4 bases, with 15 bases of the junction left unmatched. This chain's CDR3 is CASSRYGPGTGMNQPQHF. The CDR3 coding sequence is TGTGCCAGTAGTAGATACGGCCCCGGGACAGGCATGAATCAGCCCCAGCATTTT.

This rearrangement joins TRBV30 to TRBJ1-1; the D is unclear. V was trimmed by 2 bases and J by 1 base, leaving 5 bases between them. Germline-derived CDR1 and CDR2 are GTSNPN and SVGIG (reference sequence). The CDR3 is 12 residues long. The CDR3 region is CAWSSQNTEAFF. The CDR3 coding sequence is TGTGCCTGGAGTTCCCAGAACACTGAAGCTTTCTTT.

The chain employs TRBV19 and TRBJ1-5, with no clear D. The length of the CDR3 is 16 residues. Germline-derived CDR1 and CDR2 are LNHDA and SQIVND (reference sequence). Trimming cost V 1 base and J 6 bases, with 16 bases left between them. CDR3 loop: CASSIGSAGRGQPQHF. The CDR3, as DNA: TGTGCCAGTAGTATAGGATCTGCGGGGAGAGGTCAGCCCCAGCATTTT.

V usage is TRBV5-1 and J usage is TRBJ2-1; TRBD2 matches 10 bases. CDR3 length: 15 amino acids. CDR1 and CDR2 (germline): SGHRS, YFSETQ. The V gene end was trimmed by 3 bases and the J gene end by 5 bases; junction bases not matched to a gene: 5. CDR3 loop: CASSSSSGRNNEQFF. Written as DNA, the CDR3 is TGCGCCAGCAGCTCATCTAGCGGGAGAAACAATGAGCAGTTCTTC.